One sample yielded the 32 T cell receptor beta chains listed below, sequenced in a study of blood T cell repertoires in COVID-19. The method was immunoSEQ multiplex PCR; TCRdb's version includes in-frame clones alone and lacks a portion of them. The repertoire holds some 70,000 clones, roughly 91% seen once, with 7.3% in the top ten. The specimen was peripheral blood. The receptor source for this set is a man aged 35 to 55 with COVID-19, enrolled during active disease.

This chain links TRBV13 with TRBJ2-7, with D possibly being TRBD1 (5 bases). Looked up from germline, CDR1 is PRHDT and CDR2 is FYEKMQ (reference sequence). This CDR3 spans 13 amino acids. V lost 5 bases to trimming and J lost 6 bases, with 14 bases between them. The CDR3 protein is CASSDGRATEQYF. DNA for the CDR3: TGTGCCAGCAGCGACGGCAGGGCCACCGAGCAGTACTTC.

The chain couples TRBV24-1 to TRBJ2-1; 9 nucleotides align to TRBD1. This CDR3 spans 14 amino acids. Trimming cost V 2 bases and J 9 bases; bases outside gene matches: 4. Per germline, CDR1 KGHDR and CDR2 SFDVKD. CDR3 DNA sequence: TGTGCCACCAGTGATTGGGACAGGGTTAGTGAGCAGTTCTTC. As protein: CATSDWDRVSEQFF.

This rearrangement joins TRBV6-4 to TRBJ2-1, with 12 nucleotides matching TRBD2. V shed 6 bases and J 9 bases; nucleotides not matched to a gene: 6. The CDR3 covers 14 residues. Germline-derived CDR1 and CDR2 are MRHNA and SNTAGT. The CDR3 sequence is CASSPSGGEGEQFF. The CDR3 coding sequence is TGTGCCAGCAGCCCTAGCGGGGGGGAAGGTGAGCAGTTCTTC.

This chain joins TRBV9 and TRBJ1-2; TRBD1 matches 8 bases. Germline V gives CDR1 SGDLS, CDR2 YYNGEE. This CDR3 is built from 14 residues. V dropped 0 bases and J dropped 8; count of bases not matched to a gene: 6. The CDR3 nucleotides read TGTGCCAGCAGCGTAGTGACAGGGGCGGGAGGCTACACCTTC. Amino acid sequence: CASSVVTGAGGYTF. Full variable domain (missing parts from reference TRBV9 and TRBJ1-2): DSGVTQTPKHLITATGQRVTLRCSPRSGDLSVYWYQQSLDQGLQFLIQYYNGEERAKGNILERFSAQQFPDLHSELNLSSLELGDSALYFCASSVVTGAGGYTFGSGTRLTVV.

The genes are TRBV6-6 and TRBJ2-1, with a possible D match to TRBD1 (8 bases). With 7 bases removed from V and 1 base from J, the gap between germline ends came to 14 bases. The CDR3 sequence is 15 residues long. Per germline, CDR1 MNHNY and CDR2 SVGAGI (reference sequence). CDR3 protein: CASNGQGGSYNEQFF. For the CDR3, the DNA is TGTGCCAGCAATGGACAGGGAGGGTCCTACAATGAGCAGTTCTTC.

This CDR3 is CASSYSNRGMREQYF. The CDR3 DNA is TGTGCCAGCAGTTACTCGAACCGAGGGATGAGGGAGCAGTACTTC. J is TRBJ2-7 and V is TRBV6-5, with a weak D call TRBD2 (5 bases). The CDR3 is made up of 15 amino acids. The V gene lost 0 bases and the J gene lost 7 bases, with 16 bases spanning the gap. CDR1 and CDR2 (germline): MNHEY, SVGAGI.

The V gene is TRBV12-5, the J gene TRBJ1-6, with 9 bases identical to TRBD1. The CDR3 has 17 amino acids. Germline assignment: CDR1 LGHNT and CDR2 FRNRAP. V shed 11 bases, J shed 2 bases, and the junction held 13 bases outside the gene matches. The CDR3 DNA follows: TGTGCTGACACCTCCCGGGACAGGGTTACCTATAATTCACCCCTCCACTTT. This translates into CADTSRDRVTYNSPLHF.

The chain joins TRBV30 to TRBJ2-7, with a tentative D call TRBD2 (5 bases). The CDR3 runs 13 residues. Trimming cost V 4 bases and J 6 bases, with 16 bases left between them. From germline, CDR1 is GTSNPN and CDR2 SVGIG (reference sequence). CDR3 protein: CAWNVVEGTEQYF. The CDR3 bases are TGTGCCTGGAACGTCGTAGAGGGCACCGAGCAGTACTTC. Complete variable domain (other parts from reference TRBV30 and TRBJ2-7): SQTIHQWPATLVQPVGSPLSLECTVEGTSNPNLYWYRQAAGRGLQLLFYSVGIGQISSEVPQNLSASRPQDRQFILSSKKLLLSDSGFYLCAWNVVEGTEQYFGPGTRLTVT.

V is TRBV27 and J is TRBJ1-5, with 9 bases matching TRBD1. From germline, CDR1 is MNHEY and CDR2 SMNVEV (reference sequence). The CDR3 is 14 residues long. Trimming took 4 bases from V and 7 from J; bases not matched to a gene: 5. The CDR3: CASSSGQGYQPQHF. Written as DNA, the CDR3 is TGTGCCAGCAGTTCCGGACAGGGGTACCAGCCCCAGCATTTT.

The V gene is TRBV30, the J gene TRBJ2-1; 9 bases line up with TRBD1. The germline CDR1 and CDR2 sequences are GTSNPN and SVGIG (reference sequence). This CDR3 comprises 15 residues. J lost 7 bases, V lost 5 bases, and 12 bases had no gene match. CDR3 nucleotide sequence: TGTGCCTGGTCTTCGGGACAGGGAGGGTGGAATGAGCAGTTCTTC. It codes for CAWSSGQGGWNEQFF.

V is TRBV7-9 and J is TRBJ2-3, with D maybe TRBD2 (6 bases). The germline V and J ends were trimmed by 2 bases and 0 bases, with 12 bases remaining between them. The CDR3 runs to 16 residues. Looked up from germline, CDR1 is SEHNR and CDR2 is FQNEAQ (reference sequence). The CDR3 DNA is TGTGCCAGCAGCTTAAGCGCTGGGGGGAGCACAGATACGCAGTATTTT. Translated, it gives CASSLSAGGSTDTQYF.

The chain employs TRBV2 and TRBJ1-6; D perhaps matches TRBD1 (5 bases). In germline, CDR1 is SNHLY, CDR2 FYNNEI. The germline V and J ends were trimmed by 6 bases and 7 bases, with 16 bases remaining between them. This CDR3 has 15 amino acids. In DNA form, the CDR3 reads TGTGCCAGCAGCGGCACCGGGACTCGGAATTCACCCCTCCACTTT. The encoded protein is CASSGTGTRNSPLHF.

The V call is TRBV12-3 or TRBV12-4, the J call TRBJ2-3, with no clear D. V lost 5 bases and J lost 6, with 12 bases in between. The CDR3 covers 13 residues. The CDR3 sequence: CASSLYRVDTQYF. In nucleotides, the CDR3 is TGTGCCAGCAGTCTTTACCGAGTCGATACGCAGTATTTT.

The rearrangement uses TRBV5-1 and TRBJ1-4, with D perhaps TRBD1 (6 bases). CDR3 length: 15 amino acids. Trimming took off 1 base at V and 8 bases at J, with 15 bases between the two ends. The germline V gene has CDR1 SGHRS and CDR2 YFSETQ. CDR3 sequence reads: CASSLNREPVEKLFF. CDR3 in DNA: TGCGCCAGCAGCTTGAACAGGGAACCGGTCGAAAAACTGTTTTTT.

The rearrangement joins TRBV14 to TRBJ2-7, with D maybe TRBD2 (5 bases). V was clipped by 4 bases and J by 3 bases, with 13 bases between them. Germline-derived CDR1 and CDR2 are SGHDN and FVKESK. The CDR3 totals 14 residues. Here the CDR3 reads CASSPRDFIYEQYF. CDR3 DNA: TGTGCCAGCAGCCCACGGGATTTCATCTACGAGCAGTACTTC.

This chain joins TRBV12-3 or TRBV12-4 and TRBJ1-2, with a weak D call TRBD1 (6 bases). V gave up 1 base and J gave up 6 bases, with 9 bases separating them. The CDR3 is 13 amino acids. The CDR3 here is CASSLGGLNGYTF. CDR3 nucleotides: TGTGCCAGCAGTTTAGGGGGGCTGAATGGCTACACCTTC.

This clone was detected once. The chain couples TRBV7-9 to TRBJ1-4; D is unclear. The germline V gene encodes CDR1 SEHNR and CDR2 FQNEAQ (reference sequence). V dropped 4 bases and J dropped 7 bases, with 7 bases sitting between them. The CDR3 has 12 residues. CDR3 residues: CASSYAGEKLFF. DNA for the CDR3: TGTGCCAGCAGCTATGCGGGTGAAAAACTGTTTTTT.

The chain couples TRBV5-1 to TRBJ2-2; 7 bases are a match to TRBD1. The CDR3 spans 16 residues. V lost 0 bases to trimming and J lost 3 bases; unmatched junction nucleotides: 5. The germline gives CDR1 SGHRS, CDR2 YFSETQ. The CDR3 sequence: CASSLEGGIDTGELFF. In nucleotides, the CDR3 is TGCGCCAGCAGCTTGGAAGGGGGCATTGACACCGGGGAGCTGTTTTTT.

The chain employs TRBV2 and TRBJ1-4; 10 bases map to TRBD1. CDR1 and CDR2 from the germline V gene are SNHLY and FYNNEI. V lost 7 bases, J lost 7 bases, and 3 bases stayed unmatched. The CDR3 totals 13 residues. The CDR3 DNA reads as TGTGCCAGCAATGACAGGGGGCTTGAAAAACTGTTTTTT. Protein sequence: CASNDRGLEKLFF.

This chain joins TRBV20-1 and TRBJ1-4; D uncertain. This CDR3 is built from 11 residues. The germline V gene has CDR1 DFQATT and CDR2 SNEGSKA (reference sequence). Trimming took off 8 bases at V and 7 bases at J, with 11 bases between the two ends. CDR3 residues: CSSETGEKLFF. The CDR3 nucleotides read TGCAGTTCAGAGACGGGTGAAAAACTGTTTTTT.

The genes are TRBV28 and TRBJ2-5, with D unresolved. The CDR3 runs to 13 residues. V was trimmed by 1 base and J by 2 bases, leaving 5 bases between them. Per the germline V gene, CDR1 is MDHEN and CDR2 is SYDVKM. This chain's CDR3 is CASSLSGQETQYF. For the CDR3, the DNA is TGTGCCAGCAGTTTATCCGGGCAAGAGACCCAGTACTTC.

The chain uses TRBV30 and TRBJ1-5, with D tentatively TRBD1 (5 bases). The V end was cut by 2 bases, the J end by 7 bases, with 15 bases between. Per germline, CDR1 GTSNPN and CDR2 SVGIG (reference sequence). The length of the CDR3 is 14 residues. This CDR3 reads CAWSRQGGKQPQHF. The CDR3 DNA reads TGTGCCTGGAGTAGGCAGGGAGGGAAACAGCCCCAGCATTTT.

This clone has just a few counts. The CDR3 region is CASKGAAHQPQHF. CDR3 nucleotides: TGTGCCAGCAAAGGGGCAGCCCATCAGCCCCAGCATTTT. The chain links TRBV6-5 to TRBJ1-5; D is perhaps TRBD1 (5 bases). Germline values: CDR1 MNHEY, CDR2 SVGAGI. This CDR3 is 13 amino acids long. Trimming removed 7 bases at V and 5 bases at J, with 12 bases between.

The rearrangement links TRBV7-2 to TRBJ2-2; perhaps TRBD1 as D (6 bases). The V and J ends lost 5 bases and 4 bases respectively, with 14 bases between them. Looked up from germline, CDR1 is SGHTA and CDR2 is FQGNSA. The CDR3 consists of 15 residues. The CDR3 nucleotides read TGTGCCAGCAGCGTTCAGGGGACGGGCACCGGGGAGCTGTTTTTT. It is translated as CASSVQGTGTGELFF. Filled out from reference TRBV7-2 and TRBJ2-2, the complete variable domain reads GAGVSQSPSNKVTEKGKDVELRCDPISGHTALYWYRQSLGQGLEFLIYFQGNSAPDKSGLPSDRFSAERTGGSVSTLTIQRTQQEDSAVYLCASSVQGTGTGELFFGEGSRLTVL.

The V and J genes are TRBV5-1 and TRBJ2-3; 9 bases are shared with TRBD2. CDR1 and CDR2 from the germline V gene are SGHRS and YFSETQ. The CDR3 is 15 amino acids. Trimming at V came to 0 bases and at J to 7 bases, leaving 6 bases not matched to a gene. The DNA of the CDR3 is TGCGCCAGCAGCTTGGAGGCGGGGGGGCAATATACGCAGTATTTT. Translation: CASSLEAGGQYTQYF.

This chain links TRBV2 with TRBJ2-1; TRBD2 might be the D (5 bases). This CDR3 has 15 amino acids. The germline gives CDR1 SNHLY, CDR2 FYNNEI. V lost 7 bases and J 1 base, leaving 14 bases between the germline ends. The DNA for the CDR3 is TGTGCCAGCATTAGGGCCGAGGGTTCCTACAATGAGCAGTTCTTC. Protein product: CASIRAEGSYNEQFF.

This clone was observed a single time. The CDR3, as DNA: TGTGCCAGCTCACCGACAGGGGTGGTAGATTCACCCCTCCACTTT. Translating gives CASSPTGVVDSPLHF. The chain carries TRBV18 and TRBJ1-6; 8 bases are shared with TRBD1. Germline CDR1 is KGHSH and CDR2 is LQKENI. V lost 3 bases to trimming and J lost 8 bases; unmatched junction nucleotides: 6. The CDR3 is 15 amino acids.

This clone was found a few times. V usage is TRBV7-6 and J usage is TRBJ1-5; 8 nucleotides align to TRBD1. V trimming: 5 bases; J trimming: 4 bases; junction bases outside the gene matches: 7. The CDR3 length is 15 residues. The germline V gene has CDR1 SGHVS and CDR2 FNYEAQ. The CDR3 sequence: CASSAGGTGNQPQHF. The CDR3 bases are TGTGCCAGCAGCGCCGGAGGGACAGGAAATCAGCCCCAGCATTTT.

This chain joins TRBV2 and TRBJ2-2; no clear D gene. From germline, CDR1 is SNHLY and CDR2 FYNNEI. The CDR3 has 12 residues. The V and J ends lost 7 bases and 6 bases respectively, with 9 bases between them. CDR3 coding DNA: TGTGCCAGCAATAGAGGATCCGGGGAGCTGTTTTTT. Translation: CASNRGSGELFF.

CDR3 sequence: CASSPGRNTEAFF. The CDR3 coding sequence is TGTGCCAGCTCACCGGGCAGGAACACTGAAGCTTTCTTT. The chain couples TRBV18 to TRBJ1-1; D gene ambiguous. Germline loops: CDR1 KGHSH, CDR2 LQKENI. V was trimmed by 3 bases and J by 1 base, leaving 6 bases between them. The CDR3 runs 13 residues.

V usage is TRBV11-2 and J usage is TRBJ2-3; D perhaps matches TRBD2 (5 bases). From germline, CDR1 is SGHAT and CDR2 FQNNGV. This CDR3 has 15 residues. Trimming left V 8 bases short and J 7 bases short, with 22 bases between. The CDR3 spells CASAPRVRPPYTQYF. The CDR3 coding sequence is TGTGCCAGCGCTCCGAGGGTCCGGCCGCCGTATACGCAGTATTTT.

V and J are TRBV12-3 or TRBV12-4 and TRBJ2-7; D is undetermined. The V end was cut by 6 bases, the J end by 1 base, with 4 bases between. The CDR3 is 11 amino acids. The CDR3 DNA sequence: TGTGCCAGCAGCACATCCTACGAGCAGTACTTC. It is translated as CASSTSYEQYF.